A selection of T cell receptor beta chains follows, all from one sample in a study of T cells in Graves' hyperthyroidism and ophthalmopathy. MiXCR was run by TCRdb on the multiplex PCR reads, yielding one entry per CDR3 protein. The sample consists of about 560,000 distinct CDR3 sequences, approximately 15% of them appearing once. Sample: blood. Receptors originate from a woman between 18 and 29 years old with Graves' hyperthyroidism. CDR3s include the opening cysteine and the closing phenylalanine or tryptophan. Each record gives: V gene, J gene, D gene, clone size, CDR3 DNA, CDR3 protein. D genes are given only for firm matches. The size of a clone is reported for some rows only, either as once, few or many, or as a class for expanded clones.

TRBV2	TRBJ1-5	TRBD1	many	TGTGCCAGCAGCCCTGGACAGGGGGGGAGTATAGGCAATCAGCCCCAGCATTTT	CASSPGQGGSIGNQPQHF
TRBV11-2	TRBJ2-2	NA	many	TGTGCCAGCAGCTTAGTCCTCTGGGAGAACACCGGGGAGCTGTTTTTT	CASSLVLWENTGELFF
TRBV10-3	TRBJ1-6	TRBD1	NA	TGTGCCATCAGTGAAGAGGGACAGATCAATTCACCCCTCCACTTT	CAISEEGQINSPLHF
TRBV12-3/TRBV12-4	TRBJ1-1	NA	NA	TGTGCCAGCAGACCACCAAAAGTTGAAGCTTTCTTT	CASRPPKVEAFF
TRBV7-7	TRBJ2-5	NA	NA	TGTGCCAGCAGCTTAGTGAGGAGGGGCCAAGAGACCCAGTACTTC	CASSLVRRGQETQYF
TRBV12-3/TRBV12-4	TRBJ2-2	NA	NA	TGTGCCACCAGTGGACTCGGGGAGCTGTTTTTT	CATSGLGELFF
TRBV20-1	TRBJ2-1	NA	few	TGCAGTGCTAGCCCCTTAGTTCATAATGAGCAGTTCTTC	CSASPLVHNEQFF
TRBV20-1	TRBJ2-7	NA	NA	TGCAGTGCTAGAGTAGACTTTCAATCCTACGAGCAGTACTTC	CSARVDFQSYEQYF
TRBV27	TRBJ1-2	NA	many	TGTGCCAGCAGTTTATCGCCCTCTACAGCTAACTATGGCTACACCTTC	CASSLSPSTANYGYTF
TRBV6-5	TRBJ2-3	NA	NA	TGTGCCAGCAGTTACTTCCAGGGAAATACAGATACGCAGTATTTT	CASSYFQGNTDTQYF
TRBV11-3	TRBJ2-7	TRBD1	many	TGTGCCAGCAGACCCGGGACAGCCTCCTACGAGCAGTACTTC	CASRPGTASYEQYF
TRBV11-2	TRBJ1-1	TRBD1	many	TGTGCCAGCAGGCGTCTAGGGACAGGGCTAATGAACACTGAAGCTTTCTTT	CASRRLGTGLMNTEAFF
TRBV7-2	TRBJ1-1	NA	many	TGTGCCAGCAGCTTAGCCTACCGGCAAGCTTTCTTT	CASSLAYRQAFF
TRBV28	TRBJ2-7	NA	many	TGTGCCAGCAGTTTAAGCGTGGGATCTCGGGAGCAGTACTTC	CASSLSVGSREQYF
TRBV6-9	TRBJ2-1	NA	many	TGTGCCAGCATCCCTGCGGGGACGTACAATGAGCAGTTCTTC	CASIPAGTYNEQFF
TRBV20-1	TRBJ2-7	NA	many	TGCAGTGCTCTTCCCGGGACTGGCGGTTACGAGCAGTACTTC	CSALPGTGGYEQYF
TRBV28	TRBJ1-1	NA	few	TGTGCCAGCAGTTTCGATTGGCAGGACATTGAAGCTTTCTTT	CASSFDWQDIEAFF
TRBV7-2	TRBJ1-2	NA	many	TGTGCCAGCAGCCCCAACCCTACAGGAGACTATGGCTACACCTTC	CASSPNPTGDYGYTF
TRBV7-9	TRBJ2-1	NA	NA	TGTGCCAGCAGCATCTATCATAGCTCCTACAATGAGCAGTTCTTC	CASSIYHSSYNEQFF
TRBV11-2	TRBJ1-1	NA	many	TGTGCCACCTCATCTTGGGGGGGCACTGAAGCTTTCTTT	CATSSWGGTEAFF
TRBV2	TRBJ1-2	NA	many	TGTGCCAGCAGTGAAAAGGGACGAACGGGAGGCTACACCTTC	CASSEKGRTGGYTF
TRBV19	TRBJ1-5	TRBD1	NA	TGTGCCAGTAGTATGACAGGGGGCCGACAGCCCCAGCATTTT	CASSMTGGRQPQHF
TRBV7-9	TRBJ2-1	NA	NA	TGTGCCAGCAGCCTCACGGCGGGATCGTTCTTC	CASSLTAGSFF
TRBV20-1	TRBJ2-3	NA	few	TGCAGTGCTAGAGATCGACGGGAGTTGACAGATACGCAGTATTTT	CSARDRRELTDTQYF
TRBV5-1	TRBJ2-7	NA	few	TGCGCCAGCACCATCGGCAGCTCCAACGAGCAGTACTTC	CASTIGSSNEQYF
TRBV3-1	TRBJ1-1	NA	few	TGTGCCAGCAGCCGACAGCCCAGGTCGAACACTGAAGCTTTCTTT	CASSRQPRSNTEAFF
TRBV30	TRBJ2-7	NA	NA	TGTGCCTGGAGTGTACTAACAGGACCAAACTACGAGCAGTACTTC	CAWSVLTGPNYEQYF
TRBV6-1	TRBJ2-6	NA	few	TGTGCCGGCACCCGCTGGGTGGGCCTGGGGGCCAACGTCCTGACTTTC	CAGTRWVGLGANVLTF
TRBV7-8	TRBJ2-3	TRBD2	NA	TGTGCCAGCAGCTTAGGGCTAGCGGGAGGGAGGGTACCAGATACGCAGTATTTT	CASSLGLAGGRVPDTQYF
TRBV11-2	TRBJ2-5	TRBD1	many	TGTGCCAGCAGCTTAGCCAGGGGGCGCCTGGAGACCCAGTACTTC	CASSLARGRLETQYF
TRBV6-9	TRBJ2-3	TRBD1	NA	TGTGCCAGCAGTTACGAGGGGGCGCGTATAGATACGCAGTATTTT	CASSYEGARIDTQYF
TRBV10-3	TRBJ1-4	NA	NA	TGTGCCATCAGCATGACCACAGGTGGTAATGAAAAACTGTTTTTT	CAISMTTGGNEKLFF
TRBV18	TRBJ2-5	TRBD2	few	TGTGCCAGCTCACCCCGGCCTAGCGGGGGGACGTACCAAGAGACCCAGTACTTC	CASSPRPSGGTYQETQYF
TRBV10-1	TRBJ1-2	NA	NA	TGCGCCAGCTCCACGACATTGGGGTATGGCTACACCTTC	CASSTTLGYGYTF
TRBV15	TRBJ2-5	NA	few	TGTGCCACCAGCAGAGATACCGGGCGAGAGACCCAGTACTTC	CATSRDTGRETQYF
TRBV18	TRBJ2-5	NA	few	TGTGCCAGCTCACCCCTAAAGGTAGCTCTTCTGGAGACCCAGTACTTC	CASSPLKVALLETQYF
TRBV27	TRBJ2-5	NA	NA	TGTGCCAGCTGGAGCCAGGCGGGTCCTCCCTCCCAAGAGACCCAGTACTTC	CASWSQAGPPSQETQYF
TRBV2	TRBJ2-1	TRBD2	few	TGTGCCAGCAGTGAGCGACTAGCGGACTACAATGAGCAGTTCTTC	CASSERLADYNEQFF
TRBV5-1	TRBJ2-7	NA	few	TGCGCCAGCAGCTGGCGGCAGGCCGACGAGCAGTACTTC	CASSWRQADEQYF
TRBV3-1	TRBJ2-5	NA	many	TGTGCCAGCAGCCAAAAGGGCGACCAAGAGACCCAGTACTTC	CASSQKGDQETQYF
TRBV12-3/TRBV12-4	TRBJ2-6	NA	few	TGTGCCAGCAGTGTCAGGGTTGCTGGGGCCAACGTCCTGACTTTC	CASSVRVAGANVLTF
TRBV12-3/TRBV12-4	TRBJ1-3	NA	few	TGTGCCAGCAGTTTAGCGCGCGCCAGACAAGGAAACACCATATATTTT	CASSLARARQGNTIYF
TRBV10-3	TRBJ2-1	NA	NA	TGTGCCATCAGTGGGACTAACAATGAGCAGTTCTTC	CAISGTNNEQFF
TRBV7-9	TRBJ2-7	TRBD2	NA	TGTGCCAGCAGCTTACGTAGCGGGAGCTCCTACGAGCAGTACTTC	CASSLRSGSSYEQYF
TRBV10-3	TRBJ1-1	TRBD1	NA	TGTGCCATCAGCCGGGACAGGGGCACCCCCGTTCCCGACACTGAAGCTTTCTTT	CAISRDRGTPVPDTEAFF
TRBV30	TRBJ1-1	NA	many	TGTGCCTGGAGTCAGGTCACTGAAGCTTTCTTT	CAWSQVTEAFF
TRBV4-3	TRBJ2-1	TRBD2	few	TGCGCCAGCAGCCAAAGACTAGCGGGGGGGCCCAATGAGCAGTTCTTC	CASSQRLAGGPNEQFF
TRBV7-9	TRBJ1-4	NA	few	TGTGCCAGCAGCGATGGGACCACAGGAGAAAAACTGTTTTTT	CASSDGTTGEKLFF
TRBV12-3/TRBV12-4	TRBJ2-7	TRBD2	many	TGTGCCAGCAGTCCTCGACTAGCGGGGGCCTACGAGCAGTACTTC	CASSPRLAGAYEQYF
TRBV5-1	TRBJ2-1	TRBD2	many	TGTGCCAGCAGTTTAGGACTAGCGGGATACAATGAGCAGTTCTTC	CASSLGLAGYNEQFF
TRBV7-9	TRBJ2-5	NA	many	TGTGCCAGCAGCTTGATGACAGCCCAAGAGACCCAGTACTTC	CASSLMTAQETQYF